The following is a T cell receptor (beta chain) sequence with its context. Its antigen is unknown. No base quality information exists; no much larger clone differs at one position. The sample originates from a study of cytomegalovirus exposure and HLA in healthy donors (dated by TCRdb to 2015 to 2018). A note on the overall study: In an earlier analysis of 450 to 750 of the donors, under 300 Gb of sequence data and approximately 120 million unique TCR beta sequences from roughly 180 million T cells were reported. The T cell repertoires of some 700 subjects were profiled by immunosequencing and related to cytomegalovirus serostatus. An early release that covered 640 HLA-typed donors contained about 290 gigabases of sequencing data and tens of millions of unique TCR sequences. Five DR-DQ haplotypes were treated as single units for association and clustering because of strong linkage in the cohort. A later analysis re-examined previously published TCR beta repertoires from 600 to 700 donors and added high-resolution HLA genotyping to investigate patterns of TCR occurrence. Every repertoire in the discovery cohort had been generated on one and the same sequencing platform. Donor age, sex, ethnicity and CMV serostatus were collected together with the repertoire data. Typing coverage differed by locus: A, B, C, DRB1 and DQB1 were typed in about 629-640 donors, DQA1 in approximately 520, DPA1 in nearly 610, and DPB1 in around 440. The study aimed to test whether signatures of past pathogen exposure could be identified by cataloging public T cell receptors. HLA typing covered class I and class II loci at four-digit resolution. Rather than drawing on any new phenotypic data, the later analysis identified candidate immune exposures from TCR beta sequences and the way those sequences occurred across donors. On average, roughly 250,000 unique TCR beta nucleotide sequences were sequenced per donor among about 400 genotyped donors of the cohort, with approximately 18% of those sequences being non-productive. An earlier analysis of several hundred of the donors applied high-throughput TCR beta sequencing to assess whether each TCR beta V gene segment acted as functional or pseudogenic. High-throughput TCR immunosequencing, statistical association of individual TCRs with disease status, and machine learning were combined to predict cytomegalovirus infection status. Of the approximately 400 genotyped donors, approximately 80% were placed in the genetic ancestry cluster associated with self-reported Caucasian donors. Besides the first cohort of under 700 subjects, a separate validation cohort made up of roughly 120 different subjects was used. A later genetic analysis took genome-wide SNP genotypes for about 65% of the 666 donors and used that subset as a discovery cohort.

Library generation was performed with the immunoSEQ multiplex PCR assay. The multiplex PCR relied on a mix of 60 forward primers for TCR Vbeta segments and 13 reverse primers for TCR Jbeta segments. A multiplex PCR assay on genomic DNA amplified the CDR3 region of rearranged TCR beta genes. Amplified TCR beta libraries were sequenced as 87-base-pair reads on the Illumina HiSeq System. Per the original workflow: A later analysis counted 65 million to 90 million unique TCR beta chains across the 550 to 750 repertoires, and around 12 million of these chains were shared by at least two donors. Raw reads were error-corrected and collapsed into unique sequences by a nearest-neighbor algorithm in which closely related sequences were merged to remove PCR and sequencing errors. V, D and J gene segments were assigned by aligning CDR3 sequences to IMGT reference sequences. For a sequence to be retained, a match of at least six nucleotides was required to both a V gene segment and a J gene segment. Rearrangements were called productive when the CDR3 lacked stop codons and stayed in frame with V and J; all others were non-productive. Following IMGT convention, CDR3 was defined as the stretch from the second conserved V-encoded cysteine to the conserved J-encoded phenylalanine. Sequences without an unambiguous match to a single V gene segment were excluded from the earlier analysis of several hundred of the donors. An earlier analysis of 500 to 700 of the donors classified V segments as functional when productive rearrangements were above 56.7% and as segregating when the standard deviation between donors was above 5%. A statistical classification framework was built for diagnosing cytomegalovirus status from the catalog of TCR beta chain sequences. A later analysis assigned V and J genes by comparing TCR nucleotide sequences with IMGT/GENE-DB human TR gene sequences. Using the TCRdist pipeline, a later analysis assigned CDR3 sequences along with most-parsimonious VDJ recombination scenarios. In a later analysis, each TCR beta chain was defined by its CDR3 amino acid sequence together with its V-gene family, and reads without a unique V-gene family were excluded. In a later analysis, 550 to 650 highly shared, low-generation-probability nucleotide sequences were removed to address suspected cross-contamination and a sequencing artifact. For each public chain, a later analysis derived a clonal expansion index from normalized ranks of inferred template counts within each repertoire. In a later analysis, generation probabilities were computed using a VDJ recombination model fitted to out-of-frame rearrangements, and the results were checked against IGoR. A later analysis scored TCR-TCR, TCR-HLA and TCR-CMV co-occurrence with hypergeometric tests, applying a repertoire-size bias correction to TCR pairs. A later analysis estimated false discovery rates by permuting HLA or CMV assignments 20 times. In a later analysis, co-occurring TCRs were grouped using DBSCAN, with TCRdist sequence similarity added in when clustering inside HLA-allele-positive subsets. Co-occurrence clustering excluded repertoires with fewer than 30,000 or more than 120,000 public chains, plus five with anomalous nucleotide sharing. Entries here come from immuneACCESS through TCRdb and include only in-frame sequences with V and J called. Some clones fail to appear in such tables; in the studies checked, an unresolved V gene covers under half of the shortfall, and the cause of the remainder is unknown. D and trimming were read from the DNA, whereas the V and J calls and clone size are those reported in that table. Recorded for this sample are tens of thousands of clones; 82% of them occurred a single time. Together, the top ten hold around 1.4% of the sample.

The cohort consisted of approximately 690 healthy bone marrow donors. At the time of sampling, all cohort members were nominally healthy, though unrecorded immune exposures were likely present. The donor was CMV seronegative and belonged to the group of approximately 320 seronegative cohort members. A peripheral blood sample was collected from each donor, and TCR beta sequencing was performed on peripheral blood mononuclear cells. The Qiagen DNeasy Blood Extraction Kit was used to extract genomic DNA from the blood cell samples. Here is what the overall study found, with its caveats: In a later analysis, most CMV-associated TCR beta chains were found to appear HLA-restricted, with HLA associations seemingly driven largely by CMV exposure. According to a later genetic analysis, donors in an Asian-associated ancestry cluster had fewer N-insertions in productive TCRs than the approximately 670-donor mean. The only immune exposure information available for the cohort was CMV serostatus. In a later analysis, 15,000 to 20,000 TCR beta sequences were associated with specific HLA alleles at a false discovery rate of 0.05. HLA typing was unavailable for some donors at each locus, so association tests used only the typed subset. A later analysis found that TCR association rates varied across HLA loci, with DRB1 alleles showing the most associated TCRs and HLA-C alleles the fewest. V-gene and J-gene trimming of TCR beta chains was associated with a missense DCLRE1C variant in a later genetic analysis, and the association was replicated in an independent cohort. In this cohort, only TCR beta chains were sequenced, and detectable features were limited by the absence of alpha or paired-chain data. A later analysis reported that several top co-occurrence clusters appeared linked to parvovirus B19, influenza, CMV and Epstein-Barr virus. The study listed over 150 TCR beta chains as associated with cytomegalovirus. The earlier analysis of almost 600 of the donors excluded about 16 rarely observed V segments, including chromosome 9 orphons, because counts were too low. While some public TCRs were present in many individuals, most TCR sequences turned up only very rarely across donors. An earlier analysis of approximately 540 of the donors showed that most TCR beta V segments appeared in productive rearrangements either about 87% or about 30% of the time, which broadly matched IMGT annotations. A later analysis found that HLA-associated TCR beta chains were more clonally expanded and had lower generation probabilities than equally common non-associated chains. In both the original and validation cohorts, the classifier was reported to diagnose cytomegalovirus status with high specificity and sensitivity. The 87-base-pair reads could not distinguish some IMGT-functional V segments, including TRBV6-2 and TRBV6-3, so those segments were excluded. According to the authors, the approach could potentially be generalized to other disease states and immunological phenotypes. A few of the identified cytomegalovirus-associated TCR beta chains were confirmed in vitro to be specific for cytomegalovirus antigens. When HLA alleles, especially DR and DQ, strongly co-occurred, TCR associations were difficult to assign to individual alleles. The sequencing pipeline was judged likely to have produced a cluster of highly shared sequence variants as a technical artifact. A further reported finding was that TCR beta sequences accurately predicted the HLA-A and HLA-B alleles for most subjects in the first cohort. Linkage disequilibrium might explain the correlated functional status among segregating V segments, but an unknown experimental factor could not be ruled out. Presence/absence analyses assumed roughly uniform sequencing depth across donors, an assumption that may not hold.

The CDR3 goes from the cysteine to the phenylalanine over 15 residues. This entry keeps only the CDR3 DNA: 45 bases, framed from base 1. V is cut back by 6 bases and J by 3 bases, with 7 bases in the junction unmatched. From the germline V gene, CDR1 is MRHNA and CDR2 is SNTAGT. Sequencing was carried out using PBMCs. Rearrangement joined TRBV6-4 to TRBJ2-1, and TRBD2 matches 8 of the central bases. The clonotype originates from a man between 25 and 39 years old in good health and CMV-seronegative. The CDR3 in this case is CASRKSGGSYNEQFF. The sequence in DNA is TGTGCCAGCAGGAAGAGCGGGGGTAGCTACAATGAGCAGTTCTTC.